This TCR beta chain was documented in a study of CD8 T cells in ankylosing spondylitis. This clonotype occurred many times. TCR beta libraries were made by quantitative 5'-RACE with molecular barcodes. TCRdb redid the calling of the 5' RACE reads with MiXCR, one entry per CDR3 protein. The table includes roughly 250,000 distinct CDR3 sequences, about 9.1% detected once. Trimming took off 7 bases at V and 3 bases at J, with 18 bases between the two ends. CDR1 and CDR2 from the germline V gene are SGHTA and FQGNSA. The CDR3 has 15 amino acids. This TCR was recovered from a male donor with ankylosing spondylitis or in good health (not recorded which). Input material: blood, either unsorted or a sorted T cell fraction (not recorded which). J is TRBJ1-1 and V is TRBV7-2; D is undetermined. CDR3 DNA: TGTGCCAGCACCCTCGAGGGAGGAAGGGACACTGAAGCTTTCTTT. It yields the protein CASTLEGGRDTEAFF.